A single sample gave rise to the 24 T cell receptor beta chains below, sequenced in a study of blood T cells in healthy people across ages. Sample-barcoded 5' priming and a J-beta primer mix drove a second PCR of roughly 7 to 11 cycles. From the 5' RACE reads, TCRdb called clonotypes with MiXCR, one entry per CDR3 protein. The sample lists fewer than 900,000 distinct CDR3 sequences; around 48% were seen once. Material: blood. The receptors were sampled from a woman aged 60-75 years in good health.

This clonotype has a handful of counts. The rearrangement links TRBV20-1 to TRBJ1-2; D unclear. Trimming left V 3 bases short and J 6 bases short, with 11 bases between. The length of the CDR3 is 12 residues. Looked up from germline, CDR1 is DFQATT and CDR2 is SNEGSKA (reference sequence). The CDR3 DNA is TGCAGTGCTAGCTACAGTACCGATGGCTACACCTTC. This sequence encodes CSASYSTDGYTF.

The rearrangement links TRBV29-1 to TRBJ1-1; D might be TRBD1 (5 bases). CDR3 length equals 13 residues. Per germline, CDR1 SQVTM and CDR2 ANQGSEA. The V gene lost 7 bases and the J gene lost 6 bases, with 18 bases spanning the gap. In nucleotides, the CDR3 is TGCAGCGCCCGGGACCAATTGGGGGCTGAAGCTTTCTTT. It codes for CSARDQLGAEAFF.

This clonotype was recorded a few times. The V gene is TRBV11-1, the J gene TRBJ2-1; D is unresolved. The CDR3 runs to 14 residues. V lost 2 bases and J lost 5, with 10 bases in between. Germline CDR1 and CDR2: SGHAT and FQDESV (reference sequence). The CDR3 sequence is CASSLMISHNEQFF. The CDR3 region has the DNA TGTGCCAGCAGCTTAATGATATCTCACAATGAGCAGTTCTTC.

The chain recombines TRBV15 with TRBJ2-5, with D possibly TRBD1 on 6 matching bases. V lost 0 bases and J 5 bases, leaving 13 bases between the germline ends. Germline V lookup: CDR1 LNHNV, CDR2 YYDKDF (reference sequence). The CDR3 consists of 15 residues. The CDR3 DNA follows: TGTGCCACCAGCAGAGATCCAGGGGAAGGTGAGACCCAGTACTTC. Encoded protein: CATSRDPGEGETQYF.

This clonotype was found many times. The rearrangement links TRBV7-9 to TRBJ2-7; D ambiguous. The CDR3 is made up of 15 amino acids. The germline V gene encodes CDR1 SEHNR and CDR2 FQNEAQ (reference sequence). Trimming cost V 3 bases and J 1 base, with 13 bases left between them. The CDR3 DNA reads TGTGCCAGCAGCTTTGGTTCGGCGGCGTCCTACGAGCAGTACTTC. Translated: CASSFGSAASYEQYF.

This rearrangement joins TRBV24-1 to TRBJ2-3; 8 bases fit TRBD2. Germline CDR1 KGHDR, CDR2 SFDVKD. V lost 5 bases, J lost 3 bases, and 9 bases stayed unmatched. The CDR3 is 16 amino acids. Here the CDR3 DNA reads TGTGCCACCAGTGCGCTGAGCGGGAGTACAACAGATACGCAGTATTTT. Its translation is CATSALSGSTTDTQYF.

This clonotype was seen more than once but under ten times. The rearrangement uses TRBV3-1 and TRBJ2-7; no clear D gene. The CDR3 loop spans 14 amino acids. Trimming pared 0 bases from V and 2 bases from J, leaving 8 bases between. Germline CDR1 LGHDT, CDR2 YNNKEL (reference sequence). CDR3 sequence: CASSQDNSPYEQYF. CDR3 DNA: TGTGCCAGCAGCCAAGACAACAGTCCCTACGAGCAGTACTTC.

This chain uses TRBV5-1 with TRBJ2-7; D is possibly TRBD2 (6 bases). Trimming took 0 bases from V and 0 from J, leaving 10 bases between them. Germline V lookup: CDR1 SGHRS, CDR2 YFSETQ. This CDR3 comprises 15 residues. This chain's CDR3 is CASSLDPGSSYEQYF. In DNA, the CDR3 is TGCGCCAGCAGCTTGGACCCCGGGAGCTCCTACGAGCAGTACTTC.

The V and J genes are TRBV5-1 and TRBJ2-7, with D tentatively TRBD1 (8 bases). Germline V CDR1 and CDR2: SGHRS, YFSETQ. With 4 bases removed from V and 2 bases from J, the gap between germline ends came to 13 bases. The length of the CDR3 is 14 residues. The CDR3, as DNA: TGCGCCAGCAGCGTTACAGGGGGGGCCTACGAGCAGTACTTC. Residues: CASSVTGGAYEQYF.

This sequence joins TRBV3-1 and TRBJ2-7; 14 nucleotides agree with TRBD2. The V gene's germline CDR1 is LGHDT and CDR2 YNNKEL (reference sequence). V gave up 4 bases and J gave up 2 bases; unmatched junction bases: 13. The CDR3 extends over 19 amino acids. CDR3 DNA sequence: TGTGCCAGCAGCCGGAGACGGGGGACTAGCGGGAGTATGGCCTACGAGCAGTACTTC. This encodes CASSRRRGTSGSMAYEQYF.

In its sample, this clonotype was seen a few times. The CDR3 spells CASSQLQQGSVTEAFF. Written as DNA, the CDR3 is TGCGCCAGCAGCCAGCTCCAGCAGGGATCGGTCACTGAAGCTTTCTTT. The chain is built from TRBV4-3 and TRBJ1-1; TRBD1 might be the D (5 bases). Per germline, CDR1 LGHNA and CDR2 YSLEER. This CDR3 contains 16 residues. With 3 bases removed from V and 4 bases from J, the gap between germline ends came to 18 bases.

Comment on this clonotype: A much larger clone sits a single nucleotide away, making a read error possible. The CDR3 spells CSALSNDTQYF. The CDR3 coding sequence is TGCAGTGCCCTCTCTAATGATACGCAGTATTTT. The genes are TRBV20-1 and TRBJ2-3; D is undetermined. CDR1 DFQATT and CDR2 SNEGSKA come from the germline V gene (reference sequence). The V end lost 6 bases, the J end lost 6 bases, and 10 bases lay between the germline ends. The CDR3 totals 11 residues.

This CDR3 is CATSLSGTGSYNEQFF. The CDR3 DNA sequence: TGTGCCACCAGCCTATCCGGGACAGGGTCCTACAATGAGCAGTTCTTC. The chain combines TRBV24-1 with TRBJ2-1; 9 bases match TRBD1. From germline, CDR1 is KGHDR and CDR2 SFDVKD. The CDR3 runs 16 residues. J gave up 1 base and V 7 bases, and 7 bases lay outside the gene matches.

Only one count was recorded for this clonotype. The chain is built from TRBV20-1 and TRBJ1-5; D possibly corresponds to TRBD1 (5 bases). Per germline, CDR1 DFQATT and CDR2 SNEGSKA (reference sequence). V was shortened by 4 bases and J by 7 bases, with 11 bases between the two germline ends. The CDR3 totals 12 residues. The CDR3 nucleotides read TGCAGTGCTAACGCTGGGGGACAGCCCCAGCATTTT. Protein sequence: CSANAGGQPQHF.

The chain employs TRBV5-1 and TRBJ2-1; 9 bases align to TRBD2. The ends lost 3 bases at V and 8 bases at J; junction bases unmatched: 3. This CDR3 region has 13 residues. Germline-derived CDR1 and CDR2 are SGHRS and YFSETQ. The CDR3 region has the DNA TGCGCCAGCAGCTGGGGACTAGCCGATGAGCAGTTCTTC. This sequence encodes CASSWGLADEQFF.

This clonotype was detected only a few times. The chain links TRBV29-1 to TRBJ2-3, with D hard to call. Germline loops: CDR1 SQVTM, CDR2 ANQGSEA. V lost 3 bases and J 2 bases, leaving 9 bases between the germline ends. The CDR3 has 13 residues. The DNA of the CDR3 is TGCAGCGTTGAGGTGATGGCCACAGATACGCAGTATTTT. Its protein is CSVEVMATDTQYF.

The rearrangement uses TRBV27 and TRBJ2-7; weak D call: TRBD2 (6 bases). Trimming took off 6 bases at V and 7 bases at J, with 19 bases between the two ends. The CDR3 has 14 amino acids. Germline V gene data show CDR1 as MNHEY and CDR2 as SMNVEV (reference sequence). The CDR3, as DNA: TGTGCCAGCAGCCCAATCGGGACTCCCGGAGAGCAGTACTTC. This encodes CASSPIGTPGEQYF.

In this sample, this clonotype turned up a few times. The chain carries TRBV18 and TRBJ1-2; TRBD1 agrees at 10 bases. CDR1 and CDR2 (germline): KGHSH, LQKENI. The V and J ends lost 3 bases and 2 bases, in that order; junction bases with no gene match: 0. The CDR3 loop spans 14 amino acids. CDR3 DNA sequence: TGTGCCAGCTCACCGACAGGGGGCAACTATGGCTACACCTTC. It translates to CASSPTGGNYGYTF.

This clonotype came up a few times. The DNA of the CDR3 is TGTGCCTGGAGGAAGGGACAGGGAAGCTCTGGGGCCAACGTCCTGACTTTC. Protein sequence: CAWRKGQGSSGANVLTF. The V call is TRBV30, the J call TRBJ2-6, with 9 bases identical to TRBD1. V gave up 3 bases and J gave up 0 bases; unmatched junction bases: 6. Germline CDR1 and CDR2: GTSNPN and SVGIG (reference sequence). The CDR3 runs to 17 residues.

Here the CDR3 DNA reads TGTGCCAGCAGCCAAGGAAACGGCGCTAGCACAGATACGCAGTATTTT. Its protein product is CASSQGNGASTDTQYF. The V and J genes are TRBV3-1 and TRBJ2-3; D is uncertain. CDR1 LGHDT and CDR2 YNNKEL come from the germline V gene (reference sequence). This CDR3 is built from 16 residues. With 1 base removed from V and 0 bases from J, the gap between germline ends came to 11 bases.

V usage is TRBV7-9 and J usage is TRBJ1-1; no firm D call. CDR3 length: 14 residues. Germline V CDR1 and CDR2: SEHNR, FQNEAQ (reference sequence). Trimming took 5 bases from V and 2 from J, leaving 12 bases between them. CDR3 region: CASSPSRVNTEAFF. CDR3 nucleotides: TGTGCCAGCAGCCCCAGTAGGGTTAACACTGAAGCTTTCTTT.

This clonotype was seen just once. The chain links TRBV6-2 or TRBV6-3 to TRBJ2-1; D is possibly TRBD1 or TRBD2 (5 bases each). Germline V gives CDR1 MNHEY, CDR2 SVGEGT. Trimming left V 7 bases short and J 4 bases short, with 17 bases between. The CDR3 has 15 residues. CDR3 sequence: CASTRPPGAYNEQFF. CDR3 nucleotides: TGTGCCAGCACCCGACCTCCCGGGGCTTACAATGAGCAGTTCTTC.

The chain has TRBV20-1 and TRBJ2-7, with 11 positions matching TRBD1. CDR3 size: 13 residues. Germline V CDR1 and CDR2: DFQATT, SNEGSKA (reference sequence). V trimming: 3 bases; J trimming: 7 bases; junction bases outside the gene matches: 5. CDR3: CSARGTGGLEQYF. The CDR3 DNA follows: TGCAGTGCTAGGGGGACAGGGGGGCTGGAGCAGTACTTC.

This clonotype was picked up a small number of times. CDR3 bases: TGTGCCAGCAAGTTAGGGAGCTCCTACAATGAGCAGTTCTTC. This codes for CASKLGSSYNEQFF. This chain uses TRBV12-3 or TRBV12-4 with TRBJ2-1, with D possibly TRBD2 on 5 matching bases. This CDR3 spans 14 amino acids. V lost 7 bases to trimming and J lost 0 bases, with 10 bases between them.